This entry features one TCR beta chain sequence. This clone turned up a few times. The antigen it recognizes is unknown. Per-nucleotide qualities are absent, and no much larger clonotype sits a single base away. This specimen comes from a study of T cell changes during pregnancy in multiple sclerosis (dated by TCRdb to between 2018 and 2020). For the study in its entirety: The study examined how the T cell repertoire changed over the course of pregnancy in women with multiple sclerosis.

The CDR3 measures 15 amino acids from cysteine to phenylalanine. Solely the CDR3 DNA is kept, with 45 bases framed from the first base. Compared with germline, V lacks 6 bases and J lacks 7 bases; bases without a gene match: 7. The germline V gene yields KGHSH for CDR1 and LQKENI for CDR2. Libraries were built with the immunoSEQ multiplex PCR assay. TCRdb holds this immuneACCESS table with in-frame rearrangements only. Some clones are missing; in checked studies, unresolved V genes explain under half, and the rest has no known cause. The sample records tens of thousands of clones, roughly nine tenths of which are singletons. About 1.5% of the sample goes to the ten largest clones.

Specimen: peripheral blood, collected in the first trimester of pregnancy. The sequence came from a female donor in good health, enrolled as a control in a pregnancy study. Recombination connected TRBV18 to TRBJ1-4, with 11 junctional bases fitting TRBD1. The nucleotide sequence reads as follows: TGTGCCAGCTCCATCATAGGACAGGGGGCTGAAAAACTGTTTTTT. It encodes CASSIIGQGAEKLFF.